This is a list of T cell receptor beta chains from one sample in a study of blood T cell repertoires in COVID-19. Data came from immunoSEQ multiplex PCR; TCRdb stores just in-frame clones and leaves some out. The sample lists about 55,000 clones, 85% occurring once. The sequenced sample consisted of peripheral blood. The receptors derive from a human donor in a cohort sampled during active COVID-19. CDR3s include the opening cysteine and the closing phenylalanine or tryptophan.

v_call	j_call	cdr3_aa
TRBV21-1	TRBJ2-7	CASSKASTSGGPPLYEQYF
TRBV19	TRBJ2-7	CASSPGGGTYEQYF
TRBV18	TRBJ2-7	CASSTTQGTGTYEQYF
TRBV19	TRBJ2-7	CASSIGSSAPSYEQYF
TRBV6-1	TRBJ1-6	CASSGLGGQGGSPLHF
TRBV7-2	TRBJ1-1	CASSFQGGGVEAFF
TRBV7-8	TRBJ2-1	CASGPLAASYNEQFF
TRBV9	TRBJ2-1	CASSDYSGRAYNEQFF
TRBV28	TRBJ1-2	CASSLSTGSEGYGYTF
TRBV3-1/TRBV3-2	TRBJ1-3	CASSQVVQDTIYF
TRBV27	TRBJ2-1	CASSSRTRLFF
TRBV5-1	TRBJ1-2	CASSRYDNPNYGYTF
TRBV5-1	TRBJ2-7	CASSLLDTSYEQYF
TRBV2	TRBJ2-2	CASSDPQGNTGELFF
TRBV4-1	TRBJ2-1	CASSQVPGAGQGYNEQFF
TRBV7-9	TRBJ2-7	CASSPERDHEQYF
TRBV2	TRBJ1-2	CASTRGGGYTF
TRBV5-1	TRBJ2-7	CASSLISSAYEQYF
TRBV18	TRBJ2-5	CASSPRGETQYF
TRBV6-5	TRBJ2-2	CASSYSTRVGELFF
TRBV24-1	TRBJ2-7	CATSDSTGFEQYF
TRBV6-1	TRBJ1-5	CASSEGLEGNQPQHF
TRBV28	TRBJ1-2	CASSLQPGQGNGYTF
TRBV6-5	TRBJ1-3	CATFRFSGNTIYF
TRBV27	TRBJ1-2	CASSLKSGRGGYTF
TRBV11-3	TRBJ1-4	CASSLSPEKLFF
TRBV4-1	TRBJ2-2	CASSQGNSPWSGELFF
TRBV2	TRBJ2-3	CASSEGTGGTSRTDTQYF
TRBV7-9	TRBJ2-5	CASSPSQETQYF
TRBV10-3	TRBJ2-2	CAIPRSGTDNTGELFF
TRBV3-1/TRBV3-2	TRBJ1-1	CASRQGVEAFF
TRBV27	TRBJ1-4	CASSPGLLTTNEKLFF
TRBV27	TRBJ2-2	CASTAWGVGTGELFF
TRBV18	TRBJ2-2	CASSPRGQGTGANTGELFF
TRBV28	TRBJ2-5	CASSLYGEGGETQYF
TRBV4-1	TRBJ2-4	CASSQTPGQGDKNIQYF
TRBV2	TRBJ1-3	CASAPRFSGNTIYF
TRBV5-1	TRBJ2-2	CASSLAGGRATGELFF
TRBV2	TRBJ2-3	CASLTSESTDTQYF
TRBV6-1	TRBJ1-1	CASSDPSGTSLRAFF
TRBV2	TRBJ1-2	CARQAPGYGYTF
TRBV18	TRBJ1-2	CASSPSPGPNYGYTF
TRBV4-2	TRBJ1-1	CASSQDGPGNLLNTEAFF
TRBV6-2/TRBV6-3	TRBJ2-7	CASSYGQGFLYEQYF
TRBV7-2	TRBJ2-1	CASSLLNPGTSYNEQFF
TRBV28	TRBJ1-6	CASSRDTSSYNSPLHF
TRBV4-2	TRBJ1-5	CASSPTGLNQPQHF
TRBV28	TRBJ1-1	CASSLWAGPNTEAFF
TRBV2	TRBJ2-5	CASIREWGQETQYF
TRBV5-1	TRBJ1-2	CASSLEAGASGGYTF
TRBV15	TRBJ1-5	CATSRDPGGNQPQHF
TRBV6-6	TRBJ2-7	CASSSRQGSYEQYF
TRBV27	TRBJ1-2	CASSSLTRGNGYTF
TRBV5-4	TRBJ2-3	CASREGGSGTDTQYF
TRBV4-2	TRBJ1-2	CASSPISTVLNYGYTF